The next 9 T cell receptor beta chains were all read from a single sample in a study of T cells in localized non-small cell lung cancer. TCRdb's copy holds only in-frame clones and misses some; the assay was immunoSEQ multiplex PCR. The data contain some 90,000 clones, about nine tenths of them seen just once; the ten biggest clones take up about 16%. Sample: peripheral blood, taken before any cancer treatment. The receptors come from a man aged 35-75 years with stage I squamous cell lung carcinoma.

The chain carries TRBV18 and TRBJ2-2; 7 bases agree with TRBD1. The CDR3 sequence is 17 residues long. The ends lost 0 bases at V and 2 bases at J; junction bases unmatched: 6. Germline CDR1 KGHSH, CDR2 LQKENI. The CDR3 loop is CASSPPGQRVNTGELFF. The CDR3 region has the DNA TGTGCCAGCTCACCACCGGGACAGCGCGTTAACACCGGGGAGCTGTTTTTT. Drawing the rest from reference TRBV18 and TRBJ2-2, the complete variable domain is NAGVMQNPRHLVRRRGQEARLRCSPMKGHSHVYWYRQLPEEGLKFMVYLQKENIIDESGMPKERFSAEFPKEGPSILRIQQVVRGDSAAYFCASSPPGQRVNTGELFFGEGSRLTVL.

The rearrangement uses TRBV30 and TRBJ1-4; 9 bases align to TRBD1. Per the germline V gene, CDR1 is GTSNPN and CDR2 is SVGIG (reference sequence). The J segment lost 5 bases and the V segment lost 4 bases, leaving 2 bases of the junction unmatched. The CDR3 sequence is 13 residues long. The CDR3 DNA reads TGTGCCTGGACAGGACAGGGGAATGAAAAACTGTTTTTT. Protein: CAWTGQGNEKLFF.

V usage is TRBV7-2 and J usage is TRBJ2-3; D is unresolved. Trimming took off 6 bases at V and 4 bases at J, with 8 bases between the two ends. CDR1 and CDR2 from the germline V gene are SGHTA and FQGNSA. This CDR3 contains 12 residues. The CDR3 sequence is CASSWAADTQYF. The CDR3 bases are TGTGCCAGCAGTTGGGCGGCAGATACGCAGTATTTT.

The DNA for the CDR3 is TGTGCCAGTAGTATTCGCGATTGGCAGTTCTTC. It codes for CASSIRDWQFF. V is TRBV19 and J is TRBJ2-1; D not certain. Germline V gives CDR1 LNHDA, CDR2 SQIVND (reference sequence). V lost 3 bases, J lost 12 bases, and 9 bases lay in between. This CDR3 spans 11 amino acids.

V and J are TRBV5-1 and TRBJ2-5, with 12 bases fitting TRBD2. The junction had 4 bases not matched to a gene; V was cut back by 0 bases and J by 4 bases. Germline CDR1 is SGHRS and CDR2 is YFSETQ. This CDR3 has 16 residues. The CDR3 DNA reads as TGCGCCAGCAGCTTGGTGCAGGGACTAGCGGGAGAGACCCAGTACTTC. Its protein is CASSLVQGLAGETQYF.

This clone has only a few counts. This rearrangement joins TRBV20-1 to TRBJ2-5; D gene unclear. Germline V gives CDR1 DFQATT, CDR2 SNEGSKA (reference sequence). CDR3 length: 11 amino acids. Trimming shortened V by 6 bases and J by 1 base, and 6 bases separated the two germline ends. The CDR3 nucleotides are TGCAGTGCCAGGTCCCAAGAGACCCAGTACTTC. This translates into CSARSQETQYF.

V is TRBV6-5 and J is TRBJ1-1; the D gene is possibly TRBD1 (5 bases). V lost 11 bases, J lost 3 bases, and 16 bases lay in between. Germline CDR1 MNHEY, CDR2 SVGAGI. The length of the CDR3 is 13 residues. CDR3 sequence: CAAYQDIDTEAFF. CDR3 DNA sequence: TGTGCCGCCTATCAGGACATCGACACTGAAGCTTTCTTT.

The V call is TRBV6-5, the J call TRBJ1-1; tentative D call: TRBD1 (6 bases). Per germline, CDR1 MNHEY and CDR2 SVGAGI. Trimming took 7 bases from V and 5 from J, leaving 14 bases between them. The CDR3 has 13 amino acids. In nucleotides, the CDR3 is TGTGCCAGCACCAAATCACAGGGAACTGAAGCTTTCTTT. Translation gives CASTKSQGTEAFF.

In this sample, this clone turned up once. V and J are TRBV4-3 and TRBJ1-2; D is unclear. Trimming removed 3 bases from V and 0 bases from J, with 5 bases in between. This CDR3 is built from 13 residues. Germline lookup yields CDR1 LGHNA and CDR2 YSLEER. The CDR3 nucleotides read TGCGCCAGCAGCCAGACCCCTAACTATGGCTACACCTTC. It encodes CASSQTPNYGYTF.